The clone carrying this T cell receptor beta chain was detected a few times. Its matching antigen is unknown. CDR1 is DFQATT, CDR2 SNEGSKA, per germline (reference sequence). CDR3 length equals 13 residues. V was clipped by 3 bases and J by 5 bases, with 10 bases between them. This entry is derived from a study of post-analysis software for immune sequencing data. The study's findings and limits: Roughly five TRBV segments appeared more often in patients than in controls, and TRBV5-6, TRBV5-1 and TRBV20-1 were among these.

Prepared libraries of TCR beta cDNA carried unique molecular identifiers. TCRdb re-analysed the PCR reads in MiXCR, keeping a single row per CDR3 protein. This table has 400,000 to 500,000 distinct CDR3 sequences, about 39% appearing once. The chain joins TRBV20-1 to TRBJ2-2; no definite D call. The sequence was collected from a girl under 10 years old with multiple sclerosis. Sequences were obtained from blood. The CDR3 DNA is TGCAGTGCTAGTCCAGCCACGACCGGGGAGCTGTTTTTT. Amino acids: CSASPATTGELFF.